These T cell receptor beta chains were read from a single sample in a study of T cell responses to AZD1222 COVID-19 vaccine. TCRdb's table, derived via immunoSEQ multiplex PCR, lists solely in-frame clones and lacks some. The data contain fewer than 150,000 clones, 89% of them seen just once; the ten biggest clones take up about 9.9%. Specimen: peripheral blood, collected 28 days after the second AZD1222 dose. These receptor sequences come from an adult who received the AZD1222 COVID-19 vaccine. The CDR3 runs from the conserved cysteine through the conserved F or W. The order of the fields is J gene, V gene, clone size, CDR3 protein. The size of a clone is reported for some rows only, either as once, few or many, or as a class for expanded clones.

TRBJ1-1 TRBV5-1 . CASSFRDLNTEAFF
TRBJ2-7 TRBV5-4 . CASSLGGLPPYEQYF
TRBJ2-3 TRBV5-1 once CASSLRGTGDWADTQYF
TRBJ1-4 TRBV13 . CASSLRGREKLFF
TRBJ2-1 TRBV4-3 . CASSQDGSGGVREQFF
TRBJ1-3 TRBV18 . CASSPDSPAGNTIYF
TRBJ2-6 TRBV29-1 . CSVQGSARGANVLTF
TRBJ2-3 TRBV30 . CAWSPGLGTTDTQYF
TRBJ2-3 TRBV19 few CASSIDTIFTDTQYF
TRBJ1-1 TRBV12-5 . CASGLITYYTEAFF
TRBJ2-1 TRBV29-1 . CSGDDQRGRNEQFF
TRBJ2-7 TRBV7-8 . CASSYPQDRGGDEQYF
TRBJ1-1 TRBV2 . CASIEGADTEAFF
TRBJ2-5 TRBV2 . CASSGYTETQYF
TRBJ1-5 TRBV7-2 . CASSLVSYQPQHF
TRBJ1-5 TRBV10-3 . CAIIHQPQHF
TRBJ2-5 TRBV2 . CASSLQETQYF
TRBJ2-2 TRBV6-2/TRBV6-3 once CASSASGGELFF
TRBJ1-6 TRBV27 few CASSLSEGRRSPLHF
TRBJ1-4 TRBV24-1 . CATFLEGTGGEKLFF
TRBJ2-7 TRBV9 . CASSVGDSGAYEQYF
TRBJ2-1 TRBV19 . CASSMGVYNEQFF
TRBJ2-3 TRBV2 . CASSLRLGYTDTQYF
TRBJ1-1 TRBV27 . CASSPKGRGGAFF
TRBJ2-2 TRBV5-4 . CASSQGLAGGGTGELFF
TRBJ1-1 TRBV6-5 . CASRTVNTEAFF
TRBJ1-5 TRBV6-5 . CASSYVGGPQHF
TRBJ1-5 TRBV7-2 once CASSFGSGQPQHF
TRBJ1-2 TRBV30 . CAWSVRDSYGYTF
TRBJ2-3 TRBV9 . CASSVEPADTQYF
TRBJ1-2 TRBV9 . CASSLGQGGGYTF
TRBJ1-6 TRBV27 . CASSLRYRENSPLHF
TRBJ2-7 TRBV7-2 . CASSRGGQGSYEQYF
TRBJ1-5 TRBV7-2 . CASSLVRDQPQHF
TRBJ1-3 TRBV6-5 once CASRDQPFSGNTIYF
TRBJ1-2 TRBV3-1/TRBV3-2 once CASSPTWDFNYGYTF
TRBJ2-6 TRBV4-1 many CASSQIGLQDISGANVLTF
TRBJ2-5 TRBV7-9 . CASSWGSQETQYF
TRBJ1-2 TRBV5-1 . CASSTDLEGGYTF
TRBJ2-3 TRBV24-1 . CATSDGGRVTDTQYF
TRBJ2-7 TRBV5-8 . CASSLALGTSPYEQYF
TRBJ1-2 TRBV6-2/TRBV6-3 . CASSSPQAINYGYTF
TRBJ1-4 TRBV19 . CASMTGGTNEKLFF
TRBJ1-3 TRBV30 . CAWSSQGNTIYF
TRBJ2-1 TRBV30 . CAWNRQGANEQFF
TRBJ2-7 TRBV6-6 . CASSYSSGEGYF
TRBJ2-7 TRBV3-1/TRBV3-2 . CASSQERQGFHEQYF
TRBJ2-2 TRBV2 . CASSEPTGGFTGELFF
TRBJ1-5 TRBV19 . CASSIVNNQPQHF
TRBJ1-5 TRBV11-2 . CASSLERGRPQHF
TRBJ2-6 TRBV5-1 . CASSFGDTSNVLTF
TRBJ1-5 TRBV18 . CASSPGGSNQPQHF
TRBJ2-3 TRBV7-6 . CASSSVTGRITDTQYF
TRBJ1-1 TRBV6-2/TRBV6-3 . CASRPRASLKNTEAFF
TRBJ2-6 TRBV10-1 . CASGNSGANVLTF
TRBJ2-1 TRBV24-1 . CATSDFNEQFF
TRBJ1-1 TRBV29-1 . CSVKPTLNTEAFF